Presented here are 27 T cell receptor beta chains from one specimen sequenced in a study of cytomegalovirus exposure and HLA in healthy donors. PCR involved 60 Vbeta and 13 Jbeta primers. The repertoire was sequenced with immunoSEQ multiplex PCR; TCRdb's copy has only in-frame clones and lacks some. The sample includes about 78,000 clones. The sequenced material came from PBMCs. The receptors shown here come from a female donor in good health and CMV-seropositive.

The V and J genes are TRBV18 and TRBJ1-4; 7 nucleotides agree with TRBD1. CDR1 and CDR2 (germline): KGHSH, LQKENI. This CDR3 has 14 amino acids. V gave up 6 bases and J gave up 7 bases; unmatched junction bases: 8. The CDR3 DNA reads as TGTGCCAGCTCGCCCCCGACAGGGCGTGAAAAACTGTTTTTT. It specifies CASSPPTGREKLFF.

This chain joins TRBV4-3 and TRBJ2-7, with a possible D match to TRBD2 (5 bases). Trimming shortened V by 1 base and J by 6 bases, and 16 bases separated the two germline ends. The CDR3 is made up of 15 amino acids. Per the germline V gene, CDR1 is LGHNA and CDR2 is YSLEER. CDR3 DNA: TGCGCCAGCAGCCAAGCCCGGGGAATGGGGTTCGAGCAGTACTTC. Amino acids: CASSQARGMGFEQYF.

The rearrangement uses TRBV4-3 and TRBJ2-1, with 10 positions matching TRBD1. This CDR3 has 16 amino acids. Germline V gives CDR1 LGHNA, CDR2 YSLEER. The J segment lost 7 bases and the V segment lost 0 bases, leaving 6 bases of the junction unmatched. Here the CDR3 DNA reads TGCGCCAGCAGCCAAGATATGGACAGGGGGAGGAATGAGCAGTTCTTC. This encodes CASSQDMDRGRNEQFF.

The rearrangement uses TRBV7-9 and TRBJ2-2, with 8 bases fitting TRBD2. Germline V CDR1 and CDR2: SEHNR, FQNEAQ (reference sequence). The CDR3 is 16 residues long. J was trimmed by 0 bases and V by 5 bases; bases with no gene match: 5. CDR3 DNA sequence: TGTGCCAGCAGCGCAACTAGCGGAGCGAACACCGGGGAGCTGTTTTTT. Its protein is CASSATSGANTGELFF. Full variable domain (missing parts from reference TRBV7-9 and TRBJ2-2): DTGVSQNPRHKITKRGQNVTFRCDPISEHNRLYWYRQTLGQGPEFLTYFQNEAQLEKSRLLSDRFSAERPKGSFSTLEIQRTEQGDSAMYLCASSATSGANTGELFFGEGSRLTVL.

The rearrangement joins TRBV12-5 to TRBJ1-5; D ambiguous. The V gene lost 6 bases and the J gene lost 3 bases, with 9 bases spanning the gap. The CDR3 spans 13 residues. The V gene's germline CDR1 is LGHNT and CDR2 FRNRAP. The CDR3 coding sequence is TGTGCTAGTGGGCACAGCTCCAATCAGCCCCAGCATTTT. This codes for CASGHSSNQPQHF.

V gene TRBV28 combines with J gene TRBJ1-1, with D perhaps matching TRBD1 (6 bases). Germline V CDR1 and CDR2: MDHEN, SYDVKM. Between the trimmed V and J ends, which lost 4 bases and 1 base, there was a span of 10 bases. CDR3 length: 14 amino acids. DNA for the CDR3: TGTGCCAGCAGTTCTCCGGGACAGAACACTGAAGCTTTCTTT. Translated, it gives CASSSPGQNTEAFF.

The chain is built from TRBV28 and TRBJ1-2, with D possibly being TRBD1 (6 bases). Trimming removed 8 bases from V and 4 bases from J, with 20 bases in between. In germline, CDR1 is MDHEN, CDR2 SYDVKM. This CDR3 is built from 15 residues. The CDR3 nucleotides are TGTGCCAGCGGACAGCAGGGCCCTGCTATCTATGGCTACACCTTC. Protein: CASGQQGPAIYGYTF.

The chain carries TRBV10-1 and TRBJ2-2; tentatively, D is TRBD1 (6 bases). Germline V gene data show CDR1 as WNHNN and CDR2 as SYGVQD (reference sequence). The CDR3 totals 16 residues. Between the trimmed V and J ends, which lost 7 bases and 2 bases, there was a span of 17 bases. CDR3 coding DNA: TGCGCCAGCACCGATCCGGGACAAGTTAACACCGGGGAGCTGTTTTTT. This gives the protein CASTDPGQVNTGELFF.

J is TRBJ1-1 and V is TRBV19, with D hard to call. From germline, CDR1 is LNHDA and CDR2 SQIVND (reference sequence). The CDR3 is made up of 17 amino acids. V shed 4 bases and J shed 1 base, with 19 bases lying between them. DNA of the CDR3: TGTGCCAGTAGTAACTCCGGGCTCATAAGCGGGAACACTGAAGCTTTCTTT. This translates into CASSNSGLISGNTEAFF.

The rearrangement links TRBV2 to TRBJ1-5, with D perhaps TRBD1 (5 bases). This CDR3 spans 13 amino acids. CDR1 and CDR2 (germline): SNHLY, FYNNEI. Trimming shortened V by 8 bases and J by 2 bases, and 10 bases separated the two germline ends. CDR3 residues: CASGGEGNQPQHF. CDR3 sequence (DNA): TGTGCCAGCGGGGGGGAGGGCAATCAGCCCCAGCATTTT.

The V call is TRBV7-9, the J call TRBJ2-2; a possible D gene is TRBD1 (6 bases). Germline lookup yields CDR1 SEHNR and CDR2 FQNEAQ (reference sequence). The CDR3 is 13 residues long. V lost 5 bases and J lost 5, with 9 bases in between. Here the CDR3 reads CASSLRGTGELFF. In DNA, the CDR3 is TGTGCCAGCAGCCTCAGGGGAACCGGGGAGCTGTTTTTT.

This chain connects TRBV7-2 to TRBJ2-3; 12 bases are a match to TRBD1. V shed 7 bases, J shed 7 bases, and the junction held 12 bases outside the gene matches. The CDR3 covers 16 residues. Germline CDR1 is SGHTA and CDR2 is FQGNSA. CDR3 residues: CASTLGRGQGAHTQYF. In nucleotides, the CDR3 is TGTGCCAGCACCCTCGGCCGGGGACAGGGGGCACATACGCAGTATTTT. The full variable domain, rest sourced from reference TRBV7-2 and TRBJ2-3, is GAGVSQSPSNKVTEKGKDVELRCDPISGHTALYWYRQSLGQGLEFLIYFQGNSAPDKSGLPSDRFSAERTGGSVSTLTIQRTQQEDSAVYLCASTLGRGQGAHTQYFGPGTRLTVL.

DNA of the CDR3: TGTGCCAGTAGTATAGCTGACAGGGGAGGATATGGCTACACCTTC. It yields the protein CASSIADRGGYGYTF. The J gene is TRBJ1-2, the V gene TRBV19, with 8 bases that match TRBD1. Germline V CDR1 and CDR2: LNHDA, SQIVND (reference sequence). The V segment lost 1 base and the J segment 5 bases; nucleotides outside the gene matches: 6. This CDR3 comprises 15 residues.

The chain is built from TRBV7-9 and TRBJ2-3, with TRBD2 identical over 8 bases. The germline gives CDR1 SEHNR, CDR2 FQNEAQ (reference sequence). The CDR3 is made up of 14 amino acids. J gave up 5 bases and V 5 bases, and 6 bases lay outside the gene matches. CDR3 bases: TGTGCCAGCAGCCCCGGGGGGGCGGGAGATACGCAGTATTTT. Translation gives CASSPGGAGDTQYF.

The chain recombines TRBV29-1 with TRBJ2-1, with 11 bases lining up with TRBD2. Germline V gene lookup returns CDR1 SQVTM and CDR2 ANQGSEA. The CDR3 is 16 amino acids. The V and J ends lost 3 bases and 5 bases, in that order; junction bases with no gene match: 9. The CDR3 DNA reads TGCAGCGTTGATCTTCGGACTAGCGGGCCTGACAATGAGCAGTTCTTC. Its translation: CSVDLRTSGPDNEQFF.

The rearrangement uses TRBV30 and TRBJ2-7; D unresolved. The V gene's germline CDR1 is GTSNPN and CDR2 SVGIG (reference sequence). CDR3 size: 14 residues. The V and J ends lost 0 bases and 3 bases respectively, with 12 bases between them. CDR3 protein: CAWSVGGLSYEQYF. For the CDR3, the DNA is TGTGCCTGGAGTGTCGGCGGCCTTAGCTACGAGCAGTACTTC.

The rearrangement links TRBV7-2 to TRBJ2-5, with 7 bases matching TRBD2. CDR1 SGHTA and CDR2 FQGNSA come from the germline V gene. J gave up 5 bases and V 4 bases, and 7 bases lay outside the gene matches. This CDR3 comprises 14 residues. The CDR3 here is CASSSQASGETQYF. CDR3 bases: TGTGCCAGCAGCTCCCAGGCTAGCGGTGAGACCCAGTACTTC. The full variable domain, with the rest looked up from reference TRBV7-2 and TRBJ2-5, is GAGVSQSPSNKVTEKGKDVELRCDPISGHTALYWYRQSLGQGLEFLIYFQGNSAPDKSGLPSDRFSAERTGGSVSTLTIQRTQQEDSAVYLCASSSQASGETQYFGPGTRLLVL.

The CDR3 DNA reads TGTGCCAGCAGTGACTCGACACAGGGGGCCTCCTACGAGCAGTACTTC. Its protein product is CASSDSTQGASYEQYF. The V gene is TRBV6-4, the J gene TRBJ2-7; 9 bases agree with TRBD1. Germline V gene sequence: CDR1 MRHNA, CDR2 SNTAGT. J gave up 0 bases and V 0 bases, and 3 bases lay outside the gene matches. The CDR3 contains 16 residues.

Judged by frequency, this clone is medium-sized. Distinct nucleotide sequences in the sample also encode this CDR3. This chain uses TRBV6-1 with TRBJ1-2; D is uncertain. V lost 1 base and J 5 bases, leaving 14 bases between the germline ends. The CDR3 has 15 amino acids. CDR1 is MNHNS, CDR2 SASEGT, per germline. In nucleotides, the CDR3 is TGTGCCAGCAGTGAAGGTACAGTCCAAACTTATGGCTACACCTTC. As protein: CASSEGTVQTYGYTF.

V is TRBV29-1 and J is TRBJ2-5, with 7 bases matching TRBD1. The J call may not be correct, given that the DNA end is closer to TRBJ2-7. CDR3 length: 13 amino acids. CDR1 and CDR2 (germline): SQVTM, ANQGSEA. The CDR3 nucleotides are TGCAGCGTCTATTCCCAGGGGGCCTACGAGCAGTACTTC. Encoded protein: CSVYSQGAYEQYF.

This chain joins TRBV30 and TRBJ2-7, with 11 bases that match TRBD2. The V gene end was trimmed by 0 bases and the J gene end by 3 bases; junction bases not matched to a gene: 10. Looked up from germline, CDR1 is GTSNPN and CDR2 is SVGIG (reference sequence). The CDR3 spans 17 residues. The CDR3 region is CAWSVPGLAGGVYEQYF. The CDR3, as DNA: TGTGCCTGGAGTGTACCCGGACTAGCGGGTGGAGTCTACGAGCAGTACTTC.

The rearrangement joins TRBV28 to TRBJ1-2; the D gene is possibly TRBD1 (5 bases). The V end was cut by 2 bases, the J end by 5 bases, with 24 bases between. Germline-derived CDR1 and CDR2 are MDHEN and SYDVKM. The CDR3 consists of 18 residues. The CDR3 loop reads CASSLIRGRGNTRYGYTF. The DNA of the CDR3 is TGTGCCAGCAGTTTAATTCGGGGGAGAGGAAATACTAGGTATGGCTACACCTTC.

The chain is built from TRBV7-6 and TRBJ2-3, with unresolved D. This CDR3 spans 13 amino acids. Per germline, CDR1 SGHVS and CDR2 FNYEAQ. Trimming cost V 5 bases and J 2 bases, with 8 bases left between them. Here the CDR3 DNA reads TGTGCCAGCAGCACCGAGAACACAGATACGCAGTATTTT. It codes for CASSTENTDTQYF.

The chain combines TRBV11-2 with TRBJ2-2; 8 bases match TRBD2. The CDR3 consists of 15 residues. Trimming cost V 0 bases and J 4 bases; bases outside gene matches: 1. Germline CDR1 is SGHAT and CDR2 is FQNNGV. In DNA form, the CDR3 reads TGTGCCAGCAGCTTAGAAGGGACTAGCACCGGGGAGCTGTTTTTT. Translated, it gives CASSLEGTSTGELFF.

The rearrangement links TRBV5-4 to TRBJ2-2, with 14 bases fitting TRBD2. This CDR3 is built from 16 residues. V lost 3 bases, J lost 5 bases, and 3 bases stayed unmatched. CDR1 and CDR2 from the germline V gene are SGHNT and YYREEE (reference sequence). In DNA, the CDR3 is TGTGCCAGCAGCTCCGGGACTAGCGGGAGAACCGGGGAGCTGTTTTTT. It yields the protein CASSSGTSGRTGELFF.

The chain recombines TRBV5-6 with TRBJ2-6; 7 nucleotides align to TRBD2. V trimming: 6 bases; J trimming: 1 base; junction bases outside the gene matches: 10. This CDR3 has 17 amino acids. Germline V lookup: CDR1 SGHDT, CDR2 YYEEEE. As DNA, the CDR3 is TGTGCCAGCACGCGTGAGCGGGGCCATTCTGGGGCCAACGTCCTGACTTTC. This encodes CASTRERGHSGANVLTF.

The chain carries TRBV30 and TRBJ1-2, with D uncertain. This CDR3 spans 15 amino acids. V was trimmed by 2 bases and J by 4 bases, leaving 17 bases between them. Germline lookup yields CDR1 GTSNPN and CDR2 SVGIG (reference sequence). The CDR3 is CAWSQMRANAYGYTF. The CDR3 DNA reads as TGTGCCTGGAGTCAGATGAGGGCTAATGCCTATGGCTACACCTTC.